This TCR beta chain was recorded in a study of cytomegalovirus exposure and HLA in healthy donors. Healthy bone marrow donors made up the donors. PCR used 60 Vbeta primers and 13 Jbeta primers. Produced via immunoSEQ multiplex PCR; TCRdb's table is partial and in-frame only. The sample includes roughly 220,000 clones, 70% of them seen just once. CDR1 and CDR2 from the germline V gene are SQVTM and ANQGSEA. Trimming took 3 bases from V and 1 from J, leaving 6 bases between them. The CDR3 runs 13 residues. Source material: PBMCs. The receptor was derived from a man aged 35 to 55 in good health and CMV-seropositive. The chain is built from TRBV29-1 and TRBJ2-2; perhaps TRBD2 as D (6 bases). CDR3 sequence reads: CSVEGGNTGELFF. DNA for the CDR3: TGCAGCGTTGAGGGGGGGAACACCGGGGAGCTGTTTTTT.